This T cell receptor (beta chain) was identified in a study of T-cell reconstitution after alpha-beta-depleted transplantation in children. Study-wide points: Surviving recipient cells, namely T cells and thymic progenitors, were the source of high day-60 TCRbeta diversity in some patients. When one year had passed after transplant, most T-cell counts and diversity came from newly produced T cells. About two months after transplant, alpha-beta T cells reportedly came from several hundred expanded graft clones.

Preparation of the TCRbeta library involved a method that used unique molecular identifiers. TCRdb processed the PCR reads anew with MiXCR; each CDR3 protein has one entry. This sample carries around 300,000 distinct CDR3 sequences, approximately 23% of them seen once, and the ten largest clones take around 9.9%. Comment on this clonotype: The antigen is not known.

This CDR3 is built from 17 residues. The V gene end was trimmed by 5 bases and the J gene end by 0 bases; junction bases not matched to a gene: 10. The chain employs TRBV6-7 and TRBJ2-5; 9 bases fit TRBD2. TRBV6-7 is noted as an ORF with a role that remains uncertain. Sample: PBMCs, mostly from graft donor cells, taken 180 days after TCRalphabeta/CD19-depleted stem cell transplant. This clonotype originated in a male patient between 10 and 17 years old who had a stem cell transplant for acute lymphoblastic leukemia, so the T cells may come from the graft donor. The CDR3 nucleotides read TGTGCCAGCAGTCTCCACCGACTAGCGGAGTACCAAGAGACCCAGTACTTC. Residues: CASSLHRLAEYQETQYF.